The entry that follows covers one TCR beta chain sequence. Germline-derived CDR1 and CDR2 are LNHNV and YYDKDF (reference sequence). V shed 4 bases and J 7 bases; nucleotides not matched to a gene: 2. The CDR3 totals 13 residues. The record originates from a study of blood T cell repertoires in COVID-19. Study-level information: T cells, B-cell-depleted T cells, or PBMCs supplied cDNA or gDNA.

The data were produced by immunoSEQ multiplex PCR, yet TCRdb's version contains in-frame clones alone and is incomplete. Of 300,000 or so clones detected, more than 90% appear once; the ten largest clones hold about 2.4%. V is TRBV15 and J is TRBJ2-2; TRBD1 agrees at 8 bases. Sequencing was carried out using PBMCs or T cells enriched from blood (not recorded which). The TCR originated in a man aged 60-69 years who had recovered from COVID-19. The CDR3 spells CATSIDRGGELFF. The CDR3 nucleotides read TGTGCCACCAGCATAGACAGGGGCGGGGAGCTGTTTTTT.